What follows is one T cell receptor (beta chain) and its context. Authors' processing steps: The authors estimated nucleated cell counts from reference gene primer amplification. The method was immunoSEQ multiplex PCR; TCRdb's version includes in-frame clones alone and lacks a portion of them. V and J calls and clone size are given by that table; D and trimming were obtained from the DNA. The profile covers roughly 150,000 clones, with roughly 84% appearing a single time and 6.9% taken by the ten largest. This record belongs to a study of blood T cell repertoires in COVID-19. Germline V gene lookup returns CDR1 SQVTM and CDR2 ANQGSEA. The CDR3 is 14 residues long. Trimming shortened V by 7 bases and J by 5 bases, and 18 bases separated the two germline ends.

This sequence was found in an older man with COVID-19, enrolled during active disease. The sample taken for sequencing was peripheral blood. This sequence joins TRBV29-1 and TRBJ2-1, with a tentative D call TRBD2 (7 bases). This chain's CDR3 is CSARGASWHNEQFF. CDR3 bases: TGCAGCGCCCGGGGGGCTAGCTGGCACAATGAGCAGTTCTTC.